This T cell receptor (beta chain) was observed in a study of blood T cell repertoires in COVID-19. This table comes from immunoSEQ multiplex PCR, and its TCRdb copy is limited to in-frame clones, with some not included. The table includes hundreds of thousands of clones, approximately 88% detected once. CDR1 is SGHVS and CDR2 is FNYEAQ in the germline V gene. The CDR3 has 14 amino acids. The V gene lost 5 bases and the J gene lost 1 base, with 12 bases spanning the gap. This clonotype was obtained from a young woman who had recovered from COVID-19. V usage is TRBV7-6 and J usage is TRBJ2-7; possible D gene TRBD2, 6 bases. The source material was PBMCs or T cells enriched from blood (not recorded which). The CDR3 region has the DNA TGTGCCAGCAGCCCCTCGGGGACTTCCTACGAGCAGTACTTC. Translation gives CASSPSGTSYEQYF. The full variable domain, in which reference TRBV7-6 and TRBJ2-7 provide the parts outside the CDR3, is GAGVSQSPRYKVTKRGQDVALRCDPISGHVSLYWYRQALGQGPEFLTYFNYEAQQDKSGLPNDRFSAERPEGSISTLTIQRTEQRDSAMYRCASSPSGTSYEQYFGPGTRLTVT.